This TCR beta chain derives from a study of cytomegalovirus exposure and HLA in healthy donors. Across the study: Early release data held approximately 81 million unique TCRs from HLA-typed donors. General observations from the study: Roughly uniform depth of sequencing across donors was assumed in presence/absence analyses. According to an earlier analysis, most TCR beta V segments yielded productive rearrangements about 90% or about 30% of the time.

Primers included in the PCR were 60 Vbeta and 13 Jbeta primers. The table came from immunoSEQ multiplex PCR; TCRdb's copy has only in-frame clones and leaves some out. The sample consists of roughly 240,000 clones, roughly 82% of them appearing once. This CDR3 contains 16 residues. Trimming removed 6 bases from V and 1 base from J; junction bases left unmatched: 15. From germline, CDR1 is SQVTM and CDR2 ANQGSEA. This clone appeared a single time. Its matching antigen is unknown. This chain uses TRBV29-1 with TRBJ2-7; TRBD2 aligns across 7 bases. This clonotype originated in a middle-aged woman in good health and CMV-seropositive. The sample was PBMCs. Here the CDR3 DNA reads TGCAGCGTCGTTACCGGCCCGGGGGGTTTTTCCTACGAGCAGTACTTC. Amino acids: CSVVTGPGGFSYEQYF.